Included here is one TCR beta chain sequence, with context. Its antigen is currently unknown. This specimen belongs to a study of T-cell memory formation after mild COVID-19. The overall study: For the most part, TCR clusters were specific to one donor. Study-level results: The main location of contracting CD4+ clones was CM and EM, and that of contracting CD8+ clones was EMRA.

A single record per CDR3 protein comes from TCRdb applying MiXCR to the 5' RACE reads. The sample lists 92,000 or so distinct CDR3 sequences; approximately 13% were seen once. The receptor was isolated from an adult woman who had mild COVID-19 (a few samples of this study predate the infection). Cell type and time point are not known. The sequenced sample was PBMCs or a T cell subset sorted from them (not recorded which).

CDR3 amino acids: CASSLEADFNQPQHF. CDR3 coding DNA: TGTGCCAGCAGTTTAGAAGCAGACTTCAATCAGCCCCAGCATTTT. V usage is TRBV12-3 or TRBV12-4 and J usage is TRBJ1-5, with no clear D. The CDR3 spans 15 residues. V was cut by 1 base and J by 3 bases, with 10 bases left in between.